Below are 25 T cell receptor beta chains sequenced from a single sample in a study of blood T cell repertoires in COVID-19. Assay: immunoSEQ multiplex PCR; the TCRdb copy retains only in-frame clones and omits some. The sample consists of a few hundred thousand clones, roughly 91% of them appearing once. The specimen was PBMCs or T cells enriched from blood (not recorded which). The source is a woman aged 30 to 39 who had recovered from COVID-19.

The chain couples TRBV7-8 to TRBJ2-4; D is ambiguous. Germline assignment: CDR1 SGHVS and CDR2 FQNEAQ. V lost 1 base and J 0 bases, leaving 13 bases between the germline ends. The CDR3 spans 17 residues. CDR3 loop: CASSLDESRLAKNIQYF. CDR3 coding DNA: TGTGCCAGCAGCTTAGACGAGTCCAGACTAGCCAAAAACATTCAGTACTTC.

The chain is built from TRBV18 and TRBJ1-3; no clear D gene. Germline assignment: CDR1 KGHSH and CDR2 LQKENI. The CDR3 is made up of 17 amino acids. V lost 1 base and J 3 bases, leaving 16 bases between the germline ends. CDR3 sequence (DNA): TGTGCCAGCTCACCACAGGGAGGACCGGGTTTTGGAAACACCATATATTTT. Its translation is CASSPQGGPGFGNTIYF.

The genes are TRBV11-2 and TRBJ2-3; 8 bases fit TRBD2. The CDR3 totals 17 residues. The germline CDR1 and CDR2 sequences are SGHAT and FQNNGV. V shed 1 base, J shed 0 bases, and the junction held 6 bases outside the gene matches. CDR3: CASSLAGGPSSTDTQYF. The CDR3, as DNA: TGTGCCAGCAGCTTAGCGGGAGGGCCCTCTAGCACAGATACGCAGTATTTT.

The genes are TRBV18 and TRBJ1-4; the D gene is possibly TRBD1 (6 bases). The CDR3 sequence is 16 residues long. Trimming took off 3 bases at V and 0 bases at J, with 11 bases between the two ends. Germline V gives CDR1 KGHSH, CDR2 LQKENI. CDR3 protein: CASSPRGPSTNEKLFF. The CDR3, as DNA: TGTGCCAGCTCACCCAGGGGTCCCTCAACTAATGAAAAACTGTTTTTT.

The V and J genes are TRBV6-5 and TRBJ1-2; 9 nucleotides match TRBD1. V dropped 7 bases and J dropped 7; count of bases not matched to a gene: 13. There are 15 residues in the CDR3. CDR1 and CDR2 from the germline V gene are MNHEY and SVGAGI. CDR3 residues: CASNPGQGLNSGYTF. The CDR3 nucleotides read TGTGCCAGCAACCCGGGACAGGGCCTAAATTCTGGCTACACCTTC.

The chain links TRBV27 to TRBJ2-3; 7 bases align to TRBD2. With V trimmed by 7 bases and J by 6 bases, 10 bases remained unmatched. Germline-derived CDR1 and CDR2 are MNHEY and SMNVEV (reference sequence). This CDR3 region has 14 residues. CDR3 protein: CASNIAGSRDTQYF. Here the CDR3 DNA reads TGTGCCAGCAACATAGCGGGTTCGAGGGATACGCAGTATTTT.

This clone was found once. The gene calls are TRBV27 and TRBJ2-2; tentative D call: TRBD1 (7 bases). Trimming took 6 bases from V and 3 from J, leaving 14 bases between them. CDR3 size: 15 residues. Germline-derived CDR1 and CDR2 are MNHEY and SMNVEV (reference sequence). The CDR3 loop reads CASRFAGQYTGELFF. In DNA form, the CDR3 reads TGTGCCAGCAGATTCGCGGGACAGTACACCGGGGAGCTGTTTTTT.

CDR3 in DNA: TGTGCCAGCAGTGTGGGACAGGGTGGTGAAAAACTGTTTTTT. Translating gives CASSVGQGGEKLFF. The chain carries TRBV2 and TRBJ1-4, with TRBD1 matching over 9 bases. Germline assignment: CDR1 SNHLY and CDR2 FYNNEI. The CDR3 runs 14 residues. The V and J ends lost 4 bases and 7 bases, in that order; junction bases with no gene match: 4.

This sequence joins TRBV14 and TRBJ2-2, with 8 nucleotides matching TRBD2. The CDR3 sequence is 16 residues long. V lost 3 bases, J lost 0 bases, and 3 bases stayed unmatched. The germline V gene encodes CDR1 SGHDN and CDR2 FVKESK. CDR3 sequence: CASSQELAANTGELFF. In nucleotides, the CDR3 is TGTGCCAGCAGCCAGGAACTAGCGGCGAACACCGGGGAGCTGTTTTTT.

CDR3 loop: CATSDSGAGEYQETQYF. CDR3 coding DNA: TGTGCCACCAGTGATTCCGGGGCGGGGGAGTACCAAGAGACCCAGTACTTC. The chain carries TRBV24-1 and TRBJ2-5; 7 positions agree with TRBD2. The CDR3 sequence is 17 residues long. CDR1 and CDR2 from the germline V gene are KGHDR and SFDVKD. V was clipped by 2 bases and J by 0 bases; unmatched bases: 8.

The gene calls are TRBV9 and TRBJ2-2; D gene ambiguous. V was clipped by 0 bases and J by 5 bases, with 14 bases between them. The CDR3 is 16 residues long. CDR1 SGDLS and CDR2 YYNGEE come from the germline V gene. The CDR3, as DNA: TGTGCCAGCAGCGTAGATTGGCAGGTTAGGACCGGGGAGCTGTTTTTT. Translated, it gives CASSVDWQVRTGELFF.

A word on this clone: In the same sample, other DNA sequences code for this CDR3. V is TRBV9 and J is TRBJ1-1; 7 bases fit TRBD1. CDR1 SGDLS and CDR2 YYNGEE come from the germline V gene. The CDR3 sequence is 15 residues long. Trimming cost V 0 bases and J 0 bases; bases outside gene matches: 2. CDR3 sequence: CASSVGDRLNTEAFF. The CDR3 region has the DNA TGTGCCAGCAGCGTAGGGGACAGATTGAACACTGAAGCTTTCTTT.

The chain recombines TRBV6-5 with TRBJ1-2, with D tentatively TRBD1 (5 bases). Looked up from germline, CDR1 is MNHEY and CDR2 is SVGAGI. V lost 7 bases and J 2 bases, leaving 11 bases between the germline ends. The CDR3 is 13 amino acids. In DNA, the CDR3 is TGTGCCAGCACCAGGACACCCAACTATGGCTACACCTTC. Its protein is CASTRTPNYGYTF.

The chain combines TRBV11-2 with TRBJ1-4, with TRBD1 identical over 11 bases. The V segment lost 3 bases and the J segment 7 bases; nucleotides outside the gene matches: 16. Germline CDR1 SGHAT, CDR2 FQNNGV. The CDR3 extends over 19 amino acids. The CDR3 DNA sequence: TGTGCCAGCAGCTTTCCGCCGGGACAGGGGGGACGTTTGGCTGAAAAACTGTTTTTT. The encoded protein is CASSFPPGQGGRLAEKLFF.

The table lists this clone with a few counts. The DNA for the CDR3 is TGTGCCACCAGCAGAGATGGTGTCGCAGGGCTATCCTACGAGCAGTACTTC. It yields the protein CATSRDGVAGLSYEQYF. J is TRBJ2-7 and V is TRBV15; possible D gene TRBD1, 5 bases. This CDR3 comprises 17 residues. Looked up from germline, CDR1 is LNHNV and CDR2 is YYDKDF (reference sequence). Between the trimmed V and J ends, which lost 0 bases and 1 base, there was a span of 16 bases.

The chain carries TRBV6-4 and TRBJ2-3; 10 bases match TRBD2. Losses at the gene ends were 2 bases for V and 4 bases for J; bases not matched to a gene: 3. Germline lookup yields CDR1 MRHNA and CDR2 SNTAGT. The CDR3 extends over 15 amino acids. The CDR3 region has the DNA TGTGCCAGCAGTGACCAACTAGCGGGGTCAGATACGCAGTATTTT. It translates to CASSDQLAGSDTQYF.

This chain uses TRBV28 with TRBJ2-5, with TRBD2 as a possible D gene (5 bases). With 8 bases removed from V and 4 bases from J, the gap between germline ends came to 14 bases. Germline V gives CDR1 MDHEN, CDR2 SYDVKM. CDR3 length equals 13 residues. CDR3: CASRIGLRETQYF. Here the CDR3 DNA reads TGTGCCAGCCGAATCGGACTTCGAGAGACCCAGTACTTC.

The chain combines TRBV3-1 (or the pseudogene TRBV3-2) with TRBJ1-2; a possible D gene is TRBD1 (6 bases). Trimming left V 0 bases short and J 3 bases short, with 11 bases between. The CDR3 is made up of 15 amino acids. Germline V gene lookup returns CDR1 LGHDT and CDR2 YNNKEL (reference sequence). The CDR3, as DNA: TGTGCCAGCAGCCAAGATTTGGCAGGGGACTATGGCTACACCTTC. Its protein product is CASSQDLAGDYGYTF.

Details on this clone: Other DNA sequences from this sample encode an identical CDR3 as well. The gene calls are TRBV19 and TRBJ1-1; D is unclear. The CDR3 has 14 residues. In germline, CDR1 is LNHDA, CDR2 SQIVND (reference sequence). Trimming stripped 3 bases from V and 1 base from J, with 9 bases between. CDR3 sequence (DNA): TGTGCCAGTAGTATTTTGACGGGGAACACTGAAGCTTTCTTT. The encoded protein is CASSILTGNTEAFF.

The J gene is TRBJ1-3, the V gene TRBV10-3; D may be TRBD1 (5 bases). Germline assignment: CDR1 ENHRY and CDR2 SYGVKD. The CDR3 loop spans 16 amino acids. Trimming stripped 10 bases from V and 0 bases from J, with 19 bases between. The CDR3: CATLGVPTVSGNTIYF. DNA of the CDR3: TGTGCCACCTTAGGGGTACCGACAGTCTCTGGAAACACCATATATTTT.

CDR3 in amino acids: CAWSVLGRGRGRYTF. CDR3 bases: TGTGCCTGGAGTGTACTAGGCAGGGGGAGAGGTCGCTACACCTTC. The rearrangement uses TRBV30 and TRBJ1-2; 7 bases map to TRBD1. V shed 0 bases and J 9 bases; nucleotides not matched to a gene: 13. In germline, CDR1 is GTSNPN, CDR2 SVGIG (reference sequence). CDR3 length: 15 residues.

The chain carries TRBV10-3 and TRBJ2-5; 9 bases line up with TRBD2. Germline-derived CDR1 and CDR2 are ENHRY and SYGVKD. V shed 7 bases and J 2 bases; nucleotides not matched to a gene: 8. This CDR3 is built from 15 residues. This CDR3 reads CAIMSASGEQETQYF. The CDR3 DNA is TGTGCCATCATGTCGGCTAGCGGGGAACAAGAGACCCAGTACTTC.

CDR3 sequence (DNA): TGTGCCAGCAGCTTCTCTCCCTCTGGAAACACCATATATTTT. This translates into CASSFSPSGNTIYF. The gene calls are TRBV7-9 and TRBJ1-3; no firm D call. Trimming took 3 bases from V and 0 from J, leaving 6 bases between them. Germline V CDR1 and CDR2: SEHNR, FQNEAQ (reference sequence). This CDR3 is built from 14 residues.

The chain carries TRBV30 and TRBJ1-2; a possible D gene is TRBD1 (6 bases). CDR1 and CDR2 (germline): GTSNPN, SVGIG (reference sequence). V shed 5 bases and J shed 5 bases, with 15 bases lying between them. There are 13 residues in the CDR3. The CDR3 DNA reads TGTGCCTGGGATGATTGGACAGCATATGGCTACACCTTC. This codes for CAWDDWTAYGYTF.

To note about this clone: Other DNA sequences in this specimen translate into the identical CDR3. The rearrangement uses TRBV6-5 and TRBJ2-7; 7 nucleotides line up with TRBD1. The ends lost 2 bases at V and 3 bases at J; junction bases unmatched: 1. CDR1 is MNHEY, CDR2 SVGAGI, per germline. The CDR3 consists of 13 residues. The CDR3 spells CASSYGDSYEQYF. The CDR3 DNA is TGTGCCAGCAGTTACGGGGACAGCTACGAGCAGTACTTC.